Listed below are T cell receptor beta chains from one sample, sequenced in a study of human T cells and chemical hapten exposure. One entry per CDR3 protein, called by TCRdb with MiXCR from the RACE reads. The sample consists of 95,000 to 150,000 distinct CDR3 sequences, around 15% of them appearing once. This material consisted of whole blood, taken in connection with sensitization to the hapten diphenylcyclopropenone (DPC). The origin of the receptors is a man aged 18 to 30 with alopecia areata. Some clones in this sample may be carry-over from other donors' samples. CDR3s leave out the opening cysteine and the closing phenylalanine or tryptophan. Expanded clones are given a class, and other clones once, few, many or no size at all.

size	V	J	CDR3
few	TRBV4-1	TRBJ2-1	ASSQVRSGPYNEQF
few	TRBV20-1	TRBJ2-3	SASPSGGQEDTQY
many	TRBV14	TRBJ1-1	ASSQKTWRILNTEAF
.	TRBV3-1	TRBJ2-5	ASSQDEGADLQETQY
few	TRBV10-3	TRBJ2-5	AISPQGQETQY
.	TRBV27	TRBJ1-1	ASSFGQGLLAF
.	TRBV7-9	TRBJ2-4	ASSFGAELAKNIQY
few	TRBV19	TRBJ2-7	ASSIERGPYEQY
.	TRBV12-5	TRBJ1-1	ASENFEGGGYPENTEAF
.	TRBV7-8	TRBJ1-5	ASSLAAQPQH
.	TRBV9	TRBJ2-3	ASSVRD
.	TRBV5-4	TRBJ1-6	ASRSYSNSPLH
.	TRBV6-4	TRBJ2-1	ASSDSFLAGAFNEQF
.	TRBV11-2	TRBJ2-5	ASSLVVRTQY